This T cell receptor (beta chain) was sequenced in a study of blood T cells in healthy people across ages. The CDR3 has 15 amino acids. Germline V lookup: CDR1 SGHTA, CDR2 FQGNSA. The V and J ends lost 4 bases and 0 bases, in that order; junction bases with no gene match: 3. Alongside a J-beta primer mix, a sample-barcoded 5' primer served in a second PCR lasting about 7 to 12 cycles. Tagging of each cDNA molecule was performed by a template-switch adaptor with 12 random nucleotides. TCRdb reprocessed the 5' RACE reads via MiXCR and lists one record per CDR3 protein. The data show around 580,000 distinct CDR3 sequences, around half seen once. The sample holds a few counts of this clonotype.

The sequenced sample consisted of blood. V is TRBV7-2 and J is TRBJ2-3, with TRBD2 matching 8 bases. The clonotype originates from an elderly man in good health. The CDR3 loop is CASSYSGASTDTQYF. The CDR3 DNA sequence: TGTGCCAGCAGCTATAGCGGGGCCAGCACAGATACGCAGTATTTT.